This is a list of T cell receptor beta chains from one sample in a study of long-term antiretroviral therapy in people with HIV. Clones were read by immunoSEQ multiplex PCR, and TCRdb kept only the in-frame ones, dropping some. The sample holds 20,000 to 30,000 clones, 84% seen once. The sample in question was unsorted PBMCs, obtained 3 years after starting antiretroviral therapy. The receptors derive from a man in his fifties with HIV. Both conserved end residues are part of each CDR3. D genes are given only for firm matches. Size values are once, few and many counts, or a class for expanded clones, and some rows have none.

>TRBV18|.|TRBJ1-2|TRBD1
TGTGCCAGCTCACCAAACACAGGGGCCTTCGGCTACACCTTC
CASSPNTGAFGYTF
>TRBV19|few|TRBJ1-1|.
TGTGCCAGTAGTCCCTCCTCGGTTAACACTGAAGCTTTCTTT
CASSPSSVNTEAFF
>TRBV10-3|.|TRBJ2-3|.
TGTGCCATCAGTGTTTCAGGGTCCACAGATACGCAGTATTTT
CAISVSGSTDTQYF
>TRBV4-3|.|TRBJ1-4|.
TGCGCCAGCAGCGAGGGCCAAGGGAAACGGGAAAAACTGTTTTTT
CASSEGQGKREKLFF
>TRBV11-3|.|TRBJ1-1|.
TGTGCCAGCGGCTACGAACGAGACACTGAAGCTTTCTTT
CASGYERDTEAFF
>TRBV7-9|.|TRBJ2-5|TRBD1
TGTGCCAGCAGCTTAGATGGCAGGGGGTACCAAGAGACCCAGTACTTC
CASSLDGRGYQETQYF
>TRBV2|few|TRBJ2-1|.
TGTGCCAGCAGCCTTGGACCGAGGGAGTACAATGAGCAGTTCTTC
CASSLGPREYNEQFF
>TRBV7-8|.|TRBJ1-1|.
TGTGCCAGCAGCTTATATCGCACGAACACTGAAGCTTTCTTT
CASSLYRTNTEAFF
>TRBV11-2|.|TRBJ1-6|.
TGTGCCAGCAGCCCAATAAGGAATTCACCCCTCCACTTT
CASSPIRNSPLHF
>TRBV9|.|TRBJ1-4|.
TGTGCCAGCAGCGCCCTCGGTGAGACTAATGAAAGACTGTTTTTT
CASSALGETNERLFF
>TRBV11-3|.|TRBJ2-2|.
TGTGCCAGCAGCTTTAAAGGCGAGACCGGGGAGCTGTTTTTT
CASSFKGETGELFF
>TRBV14|.|TRBJ2-3|.
TGTGCCAGCAGCCAAGATTTCCTAGTGAGCACAGATACGCAGTATTTT
CASSQDFLVSTDTQYF